This entry is about one T cell receptor (beta chain). This may be a read error: a much more frequent sequence differs by one nucleotide. The CDR3 has 13 amino acids. Germline CDR1 is SQVTM and CDR2 is ANQGSEA. V was clipped by 8 bases and J by 3 bases; unmatched bases: 8. The sample belongs to a study of human T cells and chemical hapten exposure. Using its own MiXCR run on the RACE reads, TCRdb lists one record per CDR3 protein. Altogether around 380,000 distinct CDR3 sequences are present, roughly 5% being singletons, with the ten largest covering approximately 2.5%. Sample time point: patch test 1, 2 weeks after DPC sensitization. Regarding treatment: therapeutic diphenylcyclopropenone sensitization with weekly scalp DPC.

The chain links TRBV29-1 to TRBJ1-1; 8 bases fit TRBD1. This receptor was obtained from a woman in her forties or fifties with alopecia areata. Some clones in this sample may be carry-over from other donors' samples. Here the sequenced sample was whole blood, taken in connection with sensitization to the hapten diphenylcyclopropenone (DPC). The CDR3 sequence is CSTLDRADTEAFF. CDR3 sequence (DNA): TGCAGCACCCTGGACAGGGCGGACACTGAAGCTTTCTTT.